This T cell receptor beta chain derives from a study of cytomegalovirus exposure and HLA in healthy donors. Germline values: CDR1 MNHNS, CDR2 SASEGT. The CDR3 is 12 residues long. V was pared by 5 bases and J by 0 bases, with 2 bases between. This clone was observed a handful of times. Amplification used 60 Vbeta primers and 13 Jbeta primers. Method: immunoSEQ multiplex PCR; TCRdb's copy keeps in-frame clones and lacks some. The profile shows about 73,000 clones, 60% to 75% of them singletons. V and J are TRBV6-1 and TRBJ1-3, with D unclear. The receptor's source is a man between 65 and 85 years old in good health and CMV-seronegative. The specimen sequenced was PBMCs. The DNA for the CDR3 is TGTGCCAGCAGTCGCTCTGGAAACACCATATATTTT. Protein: CASSRSGNTIYF.